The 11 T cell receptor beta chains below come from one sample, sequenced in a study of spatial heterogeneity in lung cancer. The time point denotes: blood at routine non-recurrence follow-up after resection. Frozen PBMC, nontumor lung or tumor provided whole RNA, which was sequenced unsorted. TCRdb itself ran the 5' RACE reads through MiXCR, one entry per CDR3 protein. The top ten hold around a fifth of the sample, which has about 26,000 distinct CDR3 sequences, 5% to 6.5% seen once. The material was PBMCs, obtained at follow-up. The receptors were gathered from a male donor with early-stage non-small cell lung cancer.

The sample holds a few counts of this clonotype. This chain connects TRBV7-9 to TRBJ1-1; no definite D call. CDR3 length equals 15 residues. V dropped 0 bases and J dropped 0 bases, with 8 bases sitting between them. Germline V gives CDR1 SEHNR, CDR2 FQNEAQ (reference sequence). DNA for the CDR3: TGTGCCAGCAGCTTAGCGGGCAGCATGAACACTGAAGCTTTCTTT. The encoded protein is CASSLAGSMNTEAFF.

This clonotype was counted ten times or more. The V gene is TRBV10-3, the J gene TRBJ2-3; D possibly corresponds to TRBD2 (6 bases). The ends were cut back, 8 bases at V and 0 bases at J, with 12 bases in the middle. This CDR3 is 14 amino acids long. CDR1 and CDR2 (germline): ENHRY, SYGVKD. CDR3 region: CAIRSLASTDTQYF. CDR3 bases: TGTGCCATCCGTTCGCTAGCGAGCACAGATACGCAGTATTTT.

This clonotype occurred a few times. The DNA for the CDR3 is TGTGCCAGCAGCCGGACAGGGGATCAGCCCCAGCATTTT. Protein sequence: CASSRTGDQPQHF. The chain is built from TRBV3-1 and TRBJ1-5, with TRBD1 identical over 9 bases. Per germline, CDR1 LGHDT and CDR2 YNNKEL (reference sequence). Trimming removed 4 bases from V and 5 bases from J; junction bases left unmatched: 0. This CDR3 is 13 amino acids long.

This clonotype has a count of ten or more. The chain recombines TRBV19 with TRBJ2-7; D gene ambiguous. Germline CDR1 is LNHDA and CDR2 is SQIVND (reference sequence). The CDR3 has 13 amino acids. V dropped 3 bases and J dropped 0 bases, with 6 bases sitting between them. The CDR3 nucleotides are TGTGCCAGTAGTATCTCCTACTCCTACGAGCAGTACTTC. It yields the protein CASSISYSYEQYF.

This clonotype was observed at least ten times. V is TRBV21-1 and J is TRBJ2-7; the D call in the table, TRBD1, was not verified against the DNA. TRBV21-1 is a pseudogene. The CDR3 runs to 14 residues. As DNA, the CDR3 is TGTGCCAGCAGCAAGGGACAGGTAGTTTACGAGCAGTACTTC. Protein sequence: CASSKGQVVYEQYF.

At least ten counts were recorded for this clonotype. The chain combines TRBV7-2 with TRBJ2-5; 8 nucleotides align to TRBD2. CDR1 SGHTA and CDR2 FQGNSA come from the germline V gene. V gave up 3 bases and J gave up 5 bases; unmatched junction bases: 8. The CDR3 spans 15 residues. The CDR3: CASSLNSGIGETQYF. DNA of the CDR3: TGTGCCAGCAGCTTGAATAGCGGGATCGGGGAGACCCAGTACTTC.

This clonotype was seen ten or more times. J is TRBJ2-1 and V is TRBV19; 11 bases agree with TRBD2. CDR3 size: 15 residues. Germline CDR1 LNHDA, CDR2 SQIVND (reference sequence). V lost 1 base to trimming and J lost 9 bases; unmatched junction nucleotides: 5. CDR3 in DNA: TGTGCCAGTAGTATAGTAGCGGGAGGGCCGGGTGAGCAGTTCTTC. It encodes CASSIVAGGPGEQFF.

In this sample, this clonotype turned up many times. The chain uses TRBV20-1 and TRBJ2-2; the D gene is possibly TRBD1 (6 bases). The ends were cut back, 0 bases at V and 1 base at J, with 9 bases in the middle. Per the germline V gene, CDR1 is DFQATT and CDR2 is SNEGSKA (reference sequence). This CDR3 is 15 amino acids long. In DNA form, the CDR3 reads TGCAGTGCTAGAGATCCAGGGGAGAACACCGGGGAGCTGTTTTTT. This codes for CSARDPGENTGELFF.

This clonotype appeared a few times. The CDR3 sequence: CASSLGVGINEQYV. The CDR3 coding sequence is TGTGCCAGCAGTCTTGGGGTCGGGATTAACGAGCAGTACGTC. The rearrangement links TRBV12-3 or TRBV12-4 to TRBJ2-7, with D perhaps matching TRBD2 (5 bases). V lost 5 bases and J lost 5, with 16 bases in between. The CDR3 is 14 residues long.

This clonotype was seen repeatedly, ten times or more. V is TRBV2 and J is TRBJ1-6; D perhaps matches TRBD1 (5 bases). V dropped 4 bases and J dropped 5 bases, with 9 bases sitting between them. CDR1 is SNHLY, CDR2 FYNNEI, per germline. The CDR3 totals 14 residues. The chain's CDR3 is CASSGQINNSPLHF. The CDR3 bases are TGTGCCAGCAGTGGACAGATCAATAATTCACCCCTCCACTTT.

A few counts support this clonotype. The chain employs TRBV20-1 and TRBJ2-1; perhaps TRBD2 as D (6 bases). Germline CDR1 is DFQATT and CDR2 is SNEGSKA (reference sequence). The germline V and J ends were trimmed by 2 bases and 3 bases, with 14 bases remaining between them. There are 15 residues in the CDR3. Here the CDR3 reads CSARSEVGGYNEQFF. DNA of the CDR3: TGCAGTGCTAGATCCGAGGTGGGGGGCTACAATGAGCAGTTCTTC.